This T cell receptor (beta chain) stems from a study of cytomegalovirus exposure and HLA in healthy donors (dated by TCRdb to 2016 to 2017). About the study as a whole: In an earlier analysis of approximately 640 of the donors, 250 to 300 Gb of sequence data and approximately 100 million unique TCR beta sequences from 180 million or so T cells were reported. Using immunosequencing, the study profiled T cell repertoires from 550 to 750 subjects and related those repertoires to cytomegalovirus serostatus. In an earlier analysis of 500 to 650 of the donors, high-throughput TCR beta sequencing was used to judge whether each TCR beta V gene segment behaved as functional or pseudogenic. About five DR-DQ haplotypes were treated as single units for association and clustering because of strong linkage in the cohort. Both class I and class II loci were covered by HLA typing, at four-digit resolution. All discovery cohort repertoires had been generated on a single sequencing platform. The study was designed to test whether signatures of past pathogen exposure could be identified by cataloging public T cell receptors. Genome-wide SNP genotypes for about 55% of the roughly 670 donors were used in a later genetic analysis, which treated that subset as a discovery cohort. To predict cytomegalovirus infection status, the study combined high-throughput TCR immunosequencing, statistical association of individual TCRs with disease status, and machine learning. In addition to the first cohort of hundreds of subjects, a separate validation cohort of 120 different subjects was used. To study patterns of TCR occurrence, a later analysis re-analyzed previously published TCR beta repertoires from 550 to 800 donors and added high-resolution HLA genotyping. Donor age, sex, ethnicity and CMV serostatus were collected together with the repertoire data. The number of donors typed differed by locus, with about 629-630 for A, B, C, DRB1 and DQB1, more than 500 for DQA1, 600 to 610 for DPA1, and over 400 for DPB1. An early release that covered 500 to 800 HLA-typed donors contained approximately 320 gigabases of sequencing data and 80 million or so unique TCR sequences. Among the 398 genotyped donors, around 81% belonged to the genetic ancestry cluster associated with self-reported Caucasian donors. Among roughly 400 genotyped donors of the cohort, an average of 235,054 unique TCR beta nucleotide sequences were sequenced per donor, about a sixth of them non-productive. In the later analysis, no new phenotypic data were used to find candidate immune exposures; instead, reliance was placed on TCR beta sequences and their occurrence across donors.

The cohort consisted of more than 650 healthy bone marrow donors. All cohort members were sampled while nominally healthy, although unrecorded immune exposures were likely present. The donor tested CMV seronegative and was one of the 352 seronegative cohort members. Every donor gave a peripheral blood sample, and the peripheral blood mononuclear cells from that sample were used for TCR beta sequencing. The Qiagen DNeasy Blood Extraction Kit was used to extract genomic DNA from the blood cell samples. The study at large found these results: A further reported finding was that TCR beta sequences accurately predicted the HLA-A and HLA-B alleles for most subjects in the first cohort. The authors suggested that the approach could potentially be extended to other disease states and immunological phenotypes. Linkage disequilibrium might explain the correlated functional status among segregating V segments, but an unknown experimental factor could not be ruled out. The cohort was sequenced for TCR beta chains only, and without alpha or paired-chain data the features that could be detected were limited. In a later analysis, several top co-occurrence clusters were reported to appear linked to parvovirus B19, influenza, CMV and Epstein-Barr virus. A later genetic analysis associated a missense DCLRE1C variant with V-gene and J-gene trimming of TCR beta chains, and an independent cohort replicated the association. In vitro tests confirmed that three of the cytomegalovirus-associated TCR beta chains recognize cytomegalovirus antigens. HLA typing was unavailable for some donors at each locus, so association tests used only the typed subset. Cytomegalovirus status was reported to be diagnosed by the classifier with high specificity and sensitivity in both the original and validation cohorts. Across donors, most TCR sequences were observed very rarely, whereas some public TCRs were present in many individuals. Most CMV-associated TCR beta chains appeared to be HLA-restricted in a later analysis, and the HLA associations seemed to be driven largely by CMV exposure. Compared with equally common non-associated chains, HLA-associated TCR beta chains in a later analysis were more clonally expanded and had lower generation probabilities. A later analysis associated about 18,000 TCR beta sequences with specific HLA alleles at a false discovery rate of 0.05. Because counts were too low, about 15 rarely observed V segments, including chromosome 9 orphons, were left out of the earlier analysis of 587 of the donors. CMV serostatus was the only immune exposure information available for the cohort. The presence/absence analyses assumed that sequencing depth was roughly uniform across donors, and that assumption may not be true. According to a later analysis, TCR association rates differed among HLA loci, with DRB1 alleles showing the most associated TCRs and HLA-C alleles showing the fewest. A total of fewer than 200 TCR beta chains were listed by the study as associated with cytomegalovirus. In a later genetic analysis, fewer N-insertions in productive TCRs were reported among donors in an Asian-associated ancestry cluster than the roughly 640-donor mean. An earlier analysis of some 590 of the donors showed that most TCR beta V segments appeared in productive rearrangements either about 90% or about 30% of the time, which broadly matched IMGT annotations. A group of highly shared sequence variants was considered likely to be a technical artifact of the sequencing pipeline. Some IMGT-functional V segments, including TRBV6-2 and TRBV6-3, could not be told apart with the 87-base-pair reads, so those segments were excluded. When HLA alleles, especially DR and DQ, strongly co-occurred, attributing TCR associations to individual alleles was difficult.

To prepare the library, the immunoSEQ multiplex PCR assay was applied. The multiplex PCR relied on a mix of 60 forward primers for TCR Vbeta segments and 13 reverse primers for TCR Jbeta segments. Amplification of the CDR3 region of rearranged TCR beta genes was performed with a multiplex PCR assay on genomic DNA. The amplified TCR beta libraries were sequenced on the Illumina HiSeq System as 87-base-pair reads. The authors' pipeline ran thus. A later analysis tallied about 77 million unique TCR beta chains across the 666 repertoires, and approximately 9.9 million of those chains were shared by two or more donors. A nearest-neighbor algorithm error-corrected the raw reads and collapsed the reads into unique sequences, merging closely related sequences to remove PCR and sequencing errors. CDR3 sequences were aligned to IMGT reference sequences to assign V, D and J gene segments. For a sequence to be retained, a match of at least six nucleotides to both a V gene segment and a J gene segment was required. A rearrangement counted as productive if the CDR3 had no stop codons and remained in frame with V and J, and every other rearrangement counted as non-productive. Following IMGT convention, CDR3 was defined as the stretch from the second conserved V-encoded cysteine to the conserved J-encoded phenylalanine. In an earlier analysis of just under 600 of the donors, sequences lacking an unambiguous match to a single V gene segment were excluded. An earlier analysis of a few hundred of the donors called V segments functional above 56.7% productive rearrangements and segregating when the between-donor standard deviation exceeded 5%. A statistical classification framework was built for diagnosing cytomegalovirus status from the catalog of TCR beta chain sequences. V and J gene assignment, in a later analysis, came from comparing TCR nucleotide sequences with IMGT/GENE-DB human TR gene sequences. A later analysis assigned CDR3 sequences and most-parsimonious VDJ recombination scenarios with the TCRdist pipeline. In a later analysis, every TCR beta chain was defined by the combination of its CDR3 amino acid sequence and its V-gene family, and reads without a unique V-gene family were dropped. As a way to deal with suspected cross-contamination and a sequencing artifact, a later analysis dropped approximately 570 nucleotide sequences that were highly shared and had low generation probability. For each public chain, a later analysis derived a clonal expansion index from normalized ranks of inferred template counts within each repertoire. Generation probabilities in a later analysis came from a VDJ recombination model fitted to out-of-frame rearrangements, and those results were checked against IGoR. In a later analysis, hypergeometric tests were used to score TCR-TCR, TCR-HLA and TCR-CMV co-occurrence, with a repertoire-size bias correction applied to TCR pairs. A later analysis estimated false discovery rates by permuting HLA or CMV assignments 20 times. In a later analysis, co-occurring TCRs were grouped using DBSCAN, with TCRdist sequence similarity added in when clustering inside HLA-allele-positive subsets. Co-occurrence clustering excluded repertoires with fewer than 30,000 or more than 120,000 public chains, plus five with anomalous nucleotide sharing. Sourced from immuneACCESS, this table was stored by TCRdb with only in-frame sequences that have V and J called. A share of the clones is absent; for the studies checked, an unresolved V gene accounts for under half, and the remainder has no known explanation. The V and J calls and clone size come from that table; D and trimming were worked out from the DNA. Here the sample has a few hundred thousand clones; about 80% occur a single time. The ten largest clonotypes hold 1.3% to 1.5% of the sample.

CDR1 and CDR2 were assigned from the germline V gene as MGHRA and YSYEKL. V loses 4 bases of germline sequence and J loses 8 bases, and the interval between the two ends is 23 bases. CDR3 length: 17 amino acids, cysteine to phenylalanine. Just CDR3 DNA is preserved here, 51 bases in frame from base 1. A note on this clone: Its antigen has not been determined. No much larger clone exists at a distance of one base, and base qualities are not known.

The sequence derives from a girl aged 5-17 years in good health and CMV-seronegative. The source material was PBMCs. Recombination connected TRBV4-1 to TRBJ1-4, and TRBD1 may be the D gene, going by 5 matching bases. CDR3 region: CASSLDGGRGRSEKLFF. The sequenced DNA: TGCGCCAGCAGCCTCGATGGGGGACGAGGGAGGTCAGAAAAACTGTTTTTT.